The rows below give T cell receptor beta chains drawn from one sample of a study of T cell repertoires in cytomegalovirus infection. TCRdb reprocessed the reads with MiXCR, giving one entry per CDR3 protein. The sample lists around 530,000 distinct CDR3 sequences; less than 30% were seen once. The sequenced material came from PBMCs. Receptor source: a human donor in good health (CMV status not recorded). Some clones in this sample may be carry-over from other donors' samples. Both conserved end residues are part of each CDR3. A D gene is named only where the DNA matches it firmly. Size tells how often a clone was seen (once, few, many) or the class of an expanded clone, and some rows leave it out.

D gene	V gene	CDR3 length	J gene	clone size	CDR3 protein	CDR3 DNA
.	TRBV6-1	12	TRBJ1-2	many	CASSPGGYGYTF	TGTGCCAGCAGTCCGGGGGGCTATGGCTACACCTTC
.	TRBV6-6	15	TRBJ1-1	few	CASSYFGGVGTEAFF	TGTGCCAGCAGTTACTTCGGGGGAGTTGGCACTGAAGCTTTCTTT
.	TRBV6-2/TRBV6-3	13	TRBJ2-2	.	CASSYGQTGELFF	TGTGCCAGCAGTTACGGACAGACCGGGGAGCTGTTTTTT
.	TRBV28	13	TRBJ1-5	many	CASSLHRDQPQHF	TGTGCCAGCAGTTTACATAGGGATCAGCCCCAGCATTTT
.	TRBV7-2	14	TRBJ1-1	many	CASSPPGGGTEAFF	TGTGCCAGCAGCCCGCCGGGGGGGGGCACTGAAGCTTTCTTT
.	TRBV6-2/TRBV6-3	12	TRBJ1-5	.	CASWDGHQPQHF	TGTGCCAGTTGGGACGGGCATCAGCCCCAGCATTTT
.	TRBV5-1	14	TRBJ1-6	few	CASSLGPSNSPLHF	TGCGCCAGCAGCTTGGGACCGAGCAATTCACCCCTCCACTTT
.	TRBV4-3	14	TRBJ2-3	few	CASSQAGLRDTQYF	TGCGCCAGCAGCCAAGCCGGACTCAGAGATACGCAGTATTTT
.	TRBV5-4	13	TRBJ2-5	few	CASSLREWETQYF	TGTGCCAGCAGCTTGCGGGAGTGGGAGACCCAGTACTTC
TRBD2	TRBV29-1	14	TRBJ2-1	.	CSVIGLATYNEQFF	TGCAGCGTGATCGGACTAGCGACCTACAATGAGCAGTTCTTC
.	TRBV19	14	TRBJ2-2	.	CASSMRGVAGGLFF	TGTGCCAGTAGTATGAGGGGGGTAGCAGGGGGGCTGTTTTTT
.	TRBV4-3	15	TRBJ2-7	few	CASSQDVQGTYEQYF	TGCGCCAGCAGCCAAGACGTCCAGGGGACCTACGAGCAGTACTTC
.	TRBV6-1	14	TRBJ1-4	.	CASSERGAAEKLFF	TGTGCCAGCAGTGAACGGGGGGCGGCTGAAAAACTGTTTTTT
.	TRBV28	16	TRBJ2-1	.	CASSPSFGIGLNEQFF	TGTGCCAGCAGTCCCAGTTTTGGGATTGGGTTGAATGAGCAGTTCTTC
.	TRBV29-1	14	TRBJ1-2	few	CSVEPFMGVYGYTF	TGCAGCGTTGAACCATTCATGGGGGTGTATGGCTACACCTTC
.	TRBV14	18	TRBJ2-1	.	CASSQGFEVLLGSNEQFF	TGTGCCAGCAGCCAAGGGTTCGAGGTCCTATTAGGATCCAATGAGCAGTTCTTC
TRBD1	TRBV7-9	15	TRBJ1-5	few	CASSLAGQTNQPQHF	TGTGCCAGCAGCTTAGCGGGACAGACAAATCAGCCCCAGCATTTT
.	TRBV18	19	TRBJ2-1	.	CASSPDPSAGTSFYNEQFF	TGTGCCAGCTCACCCGATCCATCAGCCGGGACAAGCTTCTACAATGAGCAGTTCTTC
.	TRBV7-2	12	TRBJ1-2	few	CASSAYFDGYTF	TGTGCCAGCAGCGCATACTTCGATGGCTACACCTTC
TRBD2	TRBV11-3	14	TRBJ2-1	.	CASGRREPYNEQFF	TGTGCCAGCGGGAGGCGGGAGCCCTACAATGAGCAGTTCTTC
.	TRBV7-9	14	TRBJ2-6	few	CASSLVGWANVLTF	TGTGCCAGCAGCTTAGTCGGTTGGGCCAACGTCCTGACTTTC
.	TRBV7-2	13	TRBJ2-7	.	CASSSLMTGEQYF	TGTGCCAGCAGCTCCTTGATGACGGGCGAGCAGTACTTC
TRBD2	TRBV20-1	16	TRBJ2-3	.	CSARPVAGGKADTQYF	TGCAGTGCTAGACCGGTAGCGGGAGGGAAAGCAGATACGCAGTATTTT
TRBD2	TRBV7-9	16	TRBJ2-1	few	CASSLPASGSYNEQFF	TGTGCCAGCAGCTTACCGGCTAGCGGGAGCTACAATGAGCAGTTCTTC
.	TRBV15	15	TRBJ1-5	.	CATSRGGGSGQPQHF	TGTGCCACCAGCAGAGGCGGAGGGTCCGGGCAGCCCCAGCATTTT
.	TRBV7-9	19	TRBJ2-2	.	CASSLKTAFRDVNTGELFF	TGTGCCAGCAGCTTAAAAACCGCCTTCAGGGACGTAAACACCGGGGAGCTGTTTTTT
TRBD2	TRBV7-2	14	TRBJ2-5	many	CASSSGLAVETQYF	TGTGCCAGCAGCTCGGGACTAGCGGTAGAGACCCAGTACTTC
TRBD2	TRBV7-9	18	TRBJ2-1	few	CASSEILILAGLYNEQFF	TGTGCCAGCAGCGAGATACTAATACTAGCGGGATTATACAATGAGCAGTTCTTC
.	TRBV10-2	13	TRBJ1-1	many	CASRDMMNTEAFF	TGCGCCAGCAGAGACATGATGAACACTGAAGCTTTCTTT
TRBD2	TRBV4-3	15	TRBJ2-3	.	CASSQVGGSPDTQYF	TGCGCCAGCAGCCAAGTGGGGGGGAGCCCAGATACGCAGTATTTT
.	TRBV5-1	16	TRBJ2-4	.	CASSLVQGMVGNIQYF	TGCGCCAGCAGCTTGGTTCAGGGGATGGTCGGGAACATTCAGTACTTC
.	TRBV7-2	13	TRBJ2-5	many	CASSPLAQETQYF	TGTGCCAGCAGCCCATTAGCGCAAGAGACCCAGTACTTC
.	TRBV12-3/TRBV12-4	14	TRBJ2-1	.	CASRLSGTLNEQFF	TGTGCCAGCAGGCTTTCCGGGACGCTCAATGAGCAGTTCTTC
.	TRBV7-2	17	TRBJ2-1	many	CASSSISGGAGTNEQFF	TGTGCCAGCAGCTCCATTTCCGGCGGGGCGGGAACGAATGAGCAGTTCTTC
.	TRBV20-1	14	TRBJ1-5	.	CSASAGDFGQPQHF	TGCAGTGCTAGCGCGGGGGACTTTGGTCAGCCCCAGCATTTT
.	TRBV7-9	15	TRBJ1-3	few	CASRGVAVSGNTIYF	TGTGCCAGCAGGGGCGTGGCGGTCTCTGGAAACACCATATATTTT
.	TRBV12-3/TRBV12-4	13	TRBJ1-1	.	CASTADLNTEAFF	TGTGCCAGCACCGCCGACCTAAACACTGAAGCTTTCTTT
TRBD1	TRBV7-2	16	TRBJ1-6	many	CASSSPTGGSNSPLHF	TGTGCCAGCAGCTCCCCGACAGGGGGCTCTAATTCACCCCTCCACTTT
.	TRBV5-6	15	TRBJ2-7	.	CASSLVVGRSYEQYF	TGTGCCAGCAGCTTGGTAGTAGGGCGCTCCTACGAGCAGTACTTC
TRBD1	TRBV6-1	13	TRBJ1-5	.	CASRTGVGQPQHF	TGTGCCAGCCGCACAGGGGTAGGGCAGCCCCAGCATTTT
.	TRBV7-9	15	TRBJ1-1	.	CASSQYRILNTEAFF	TGTGCCAGCAGCCAGTACAGGATACTCAACACTGAAGCTTTCTTT
.	TRBV4-1	15	TRBJ2-1	once	CASSHVVSSWGEQFF	TGCGCCAGCAGCCACGTCGTCAGTTCATGGGGTGAGCAGTTCTTC
TRBD2	TRBV15	16	TRBJ2-1	.	CATSRGGSGSGNEQFF	TGTGCCACCAGCAGAGGAGGGAGCGGGAGTGGGAATGAGCAGTTCTTC
.	TRBV27	14	TRBJ1-2	.	CASSHNRDNYGYTF	TGTGCCAGCAGCCACAACAGAGACAACTATGGCTACACCTTC
TRBD2	TRBV19	16	TRBJ2-5	.	CASSIGGGLYQETQYF	TGTGCCAGTAGTATCGGGGGGGGGCTGTACCAAGAGACCCAGTACTTC
.	TRBV12-3/TRBV12-4	16	TRBJ2-1	many	CASSSRGTYSYNEQFF	TGTGCCAGCAGTTCCCGGGGAACCTACTCCTACAATGAGCAGTTCTTC
.	TRBV6-2/TRBV6-3	18	TRBJ2-1	.	CASSYSGLGPARYNEQFF	TGTGCCAGCAGTTACTCTGGATTGGGACCAGCTCGGTACAATGAGCAGTTCTTC
.	TRBV7-2	16	TRBJ2-1	.	CASSLAPSGYDNEQFF	TGTGCCAGCAGCTTAGCGCCCAGCGGGTATGACAATGAGCAGTTCTTC
.	TRBV7-2	14	TRBJ2-1	.	CASTLGHGNNEQFF	TGTGCCAGCACCCTGGGACATGGGAACAATGAGCAGTTCTTC
.	TRBV9	14	TRBJ1-1	.	CASSIRAENTEAFF	TGTGCCAGCAGCATCAGGGCTGAGAACACTGAAGCTTTCTTT
.	TRBV2	15	TRBJ1-1	.	CASSVGGPLRTEAFF	TGTGCCAGCAGTGTGGGGGGTCCTCTAAGGACTGAAGCTTTCTTT
TRBD2	TRBV30	16	TRBJ2-1	.	CAWSERTSPTWGEQFF	TGTGCCTGGAGTGAGAGGACTAGCCCGACGTGGGGTGAGCAGTTCTTC
.	TRBV7-6	13	TRBJ1-1	many	CASSQIEGTEAFF	TGTGCCAGCAGCCAGATCGAAGGCACTGAAGCTTTCTTT
.	TRBV12-3/TRBV12-4	15	TRBJ1-1	.	CASLPMGGIPTEAFF	TGTGCCAGCCTCCCGATGGGGGGGATTCCCACTGAAGCTTTCTTT
TRBD2	TRBV7-2	14	TRBJ2-5	few	CATSLAGSPETQYF	TGTGCCACCTCATTAGCGGGATCCCCAGAGACCCAGTACTTC
.	TRBV6-2/TRBV6-3	14	TRBJ2-1	few	CASAKPGGRHEQFF	TGTGCCAGCGCGAAACCAGGGGGGAGACATGAGCAGTTCTTC
TRBD2	TRBV29-1	15	TRBJ2-7	few	CSVVAGERGSYEQYF	TGCAGCGTTGTGGCCGGGGAGCGGGGTTCCTACGAGCAGTACTTC